Below, one TCR beta chain is given with its context. Produced via immunoSEQ multiplex PCR; TCRdb's table is partial and in-frame only. This sample has about 82,000 clones, with 80% found just once. The entry originates in a study of blood T cell repertoires in COVID-19. Study-level information: COVID-19 samples, acute and convalescent, were from the United States, Italy and Spain. PBMCs, B-cell-depleted T cells, or T cells were the source of the cDNA or gDNA that made up the material.

V was clipped by 2 bases and J by 1 base; unmatched bases: 2. In germline, CDR1 is MNHEY, CDR2 SVGEGT. This CDR3 contains 14 residues. This chain links TRBV6-2 or TRBV6-3 with TRBJ2-7; the match to TRBD2 covers 7 bases. Sequenced sample: peripheral blood. The receptor was derived from a woman aged 40 to 50 with active or convalescent COVID-19. CDR3 coding DNA: TGTGCCAGCAGTTACGGGACTACTTCCTACGAGCAGTACTTC. Translation gives CASSYGTTSYEQYF.